This is a list of T cell receptor beta chains from one sample in a study of human T cells and chemical hapten exposure. TCRdb re-called the RACE reads through MiXCR, storing one row per CDR3 protein. The sample shows about 300,000 distinct CDR3 sequences, approximately 5.8% of them seen only once. Sequencing was performed on whole blood, taken in connection with sensitization to the hapten diphenylcyclopropenone (DPC). Receptors originate from a young woman with alopecia areata. Some clones in this sample may be carry-over from other donors' samples. CDR3s include the opening cysteine and the closing phenylalanine or tryptophan. The D gene is left open where the match is weak. Some rows have no size entry. The others give once, few or many, or a class for an expanded clone.

few,TRBV12-3/TRBV12-4,NA,TRBJ2-2,CASSPTREAGTGELFF,TGTGCCAGCAGCCCCACCCGAGAAGCAGGGACCGGGGAGCTGTTTTTT
many,TRBV7-9,NA,TRBJ1-5,CASSLKDQPQHF,TGTGCCAGCAGCCTTAAAGATCAGCCCCAGCATTTT
many,TRBV20-1,TRBD1,TRBJ2-7,CSARDQFGQGDREQYF,TGCAGTGCTAGAGACCAATTCGGACAGGGCGATAGGGAGCAGTACTTC
NA,TRBV4-1,TRBD2,TRBJ2-7,CASSLLIAGGHEQYF,TGCGCCAGCAGCCTTTTAATAGCGGGGGGCCACGAGCAGTACTTC
NA,TRBV4-2,NA,TRBJ1-1,CASSQSTGMYTEAFF,TGTGCCAGCAGCCAGTCCACAGGGATGTACACTGAAGCTTTCTTT
many,TRBV18,NA,TRBJ2-7,CASSPDREGSYEQYF,TGTGCCAGCTCACCCGACAGGGAGGGGTCCTACGAGCAGTACTTC
many,TRBV7-2,NA,TRBJ2-7,CASSPGMSRLDYEQYF,TGTGCCAGCAGCCCCGGGATGTCGAGGTTGGACTACGAGCAGTACTTC
many,TRBV6-5,NA,TRBJ1-6,CASSYDSSPLHF,TGTGCCAGCAGTTACGATAGTTCACCCCTCCACTTT
many,TRBV18,TRBD2,TRBJ2-3,CASSRSHSGGSTDTQYF,TGTGCCAGCTCACGTAGTCACAGCGGGGGAAGCACAGATACGCAGTATTTT
many,TRBV6-1,NA,TRBJ1-5,CASSQERVHQPQHF,TGTGCCAGCAGTCAAGAGAGGGTCCATCAGCCCCAGCATTTT
many,TRBV9,NA,TRBJ1-1,CASSVEANTEAFF,TGTGCCAGCAGCGTAGAAGCGAACACTGAAGCTTTCTTT
many,TRBV2,TRBD2,TRBJ2-1,CASSVSGLSGEQFF,TGTGCCAGCAGTGTTAGCGGGTTAAGCGGTGAGCAGTTCTTC
many,TRBV13,TRBD1,TRBJ1-1,CASSLTGGRRAFF,TGTGCCAGCAGCTTGACAGGGGGGAGGAGGGCTTTCTTT
few,TRBV12-3/TRBV12-4,TRBD1,TRBJ1-2,CASSLGTGSYGYTF,TGTGCCAGCAGTTTAGGGACAGGGAGCTATGGCTACACCTTC
NA,TRBV4-3,TRBD2,TRBJ2-3,CASSQDFGASGGRASTDTQYF,TGCGCCAGCAGCCAAGATTTTGGTGCTAGCGGGGGGCGGGCTAGCACAGATACGCAGTATTTT
many,TRBV3-1,NA,TRBJ2-3,CASSQVWSGRSDTQYF,TGTGCCAGCAGCCAGGTTTGGAGTGGGCGCTCAGATACGCAGTATTTT
NA,TRBV20-1,TRBD1,TRBJ1-5,CSALDREVNQPQHF,TGCAGTGCTCTCGACAGGGAGGTCAATCAGCCCCAGCATTTT
few,TRBV27,NA,TRBJ1-4,CASSSIDSFNEKLFF,TGTGCCAGCAGCTCTATCGACTCATTTAATGAAAAACTGTTTTTT
few,TRBV6-2/TRBV6-3,NA,TRBJ1-2,CASNFRQTYNYGYTF,TGTGCCAGCAACTTCAGACAGACCTATAACTATGGCTACACCTTC
few,TRBV12-3/TRBV12-4,NA,TRBJ2-2,CASNPGDRPGELFF,TGTGCCAGCAATCCGGGGGATCGTCCCGGGGAGCTGTTTTTT
few,TRBV20-1,TRBD1,TRBJ2-7,CSARSPGQRFSYEQYF,TGCAGTGCTAGATCACCGGGACAGAGGTTTTCCTACGAGCAGTACTTC
many,TRBV6-6,NA,TRBJ2-1,CASSQQGWEQFF,TGTGCCAGCAGTCAGCAGGGCTGGGAGCAGTTCTTC
few,TRBV7-2,NA,TRBJ2-7,CASSSWTATYEQYF,TGTGCCAGCAGCTCCTGGACTGCGACCTACGAGCAGTACTTC
few,TRBV6-5,TRBD1,TRBJ1-2,CASSRAGGVVYGYTF,TGTGCCAGCAGCCGTGCAGGGGGCGTCGTCTATGGCTACACCTTC
many,TRBV9,NA,TRBJ2-1,CASSQGGGDRNNEQFF,TGTGCCAGCAGTCAAGGGGGCGGGGATAGGAACAATGAGCAGTTCTTC
few,TRBV29-1,NA,TRBJ1-1,CSVRGTLNTEAFF,TGCAGCGTGAGAGGGACGTTGAACACTGAAGCTTTCTTT
few,TRBV4-2,TRBD1,TRBJ2-6,CASSQPGQSSGANVLTF,TGTGCCAGCAGCCAGCCGGGACAGAGCTCTGGGGCCAACGTCCTGACTTTC
NA,TRBV28,NA,TRBJ2-2,CASRESVGSSTGELFF,TGTGCCAGCAGGGAGAGTGTAGGGAGCTCAACCGGGGAGCTGTTTTTT
many,TRBV2,NA,TRBJ2-7,CASSRGFYEQYF,TGTGCCAGCAGCCGGGGCTTCTACGAGCAGTACTTC
many,TRBV20-1,TRBD1,TRBJ1-5,CSAYGTGDWQPQHF,TGCAGTGCTTACGGGACAGGGGATTGGCAGCCCCAGCATTTT
many,TRBV28,TRBD2,TRBJ2-7,CASTSGGSSYEQYF,TGTGCCAGCACTAGCGGGGGCAGCTCCTACGAGCAGTACTTC
many,TRBV4-2,NA,TRBJ1-4,CASSQEKGRGAEKLFF,TGTGCCAGCAGCCAAGAGAAGGGACGCGGAGCTGAAAAACTGTTTTTT
NA,TRBV27,NA,TRBJ2-7,CASSLSTVGIEQYF,TGTGCCAGCAGTTTATCCACAGTCGGCATCGAGCAGTACTTC
few,TRBV6-6,TRBD1,TRBJ1-6,CASSPGQGGVNSPLHF,TGTGCCAGCAGCCCGGGACAGGGCGGAGTGAATTCACCCCTCCACTTT
NA,TRBV4-3,NA,TRBJ1-1,CASSQLGDINTEAFF,TGCGCCAGCAGCCAACTAGGGGATATCAACACTGAAGCTTTCTTT
few,TRBV6-1,NA,TRBJ2-7,CASKKLVTGNYEQYF,TGTGCCAGCAAAAAGCTTGTCACAGGTAACTACGAGCAGTACTTC
NA,TRBV7-3,TRBD2,TRBJ2-3,CASSLGLARTDTQYF,TGTGCCAGCAGCTTGGGACTAGCGCGCACAGATACGCAGTATTTT
many,TRBV27,NA,TRBJ1-1,CASRKTAGGIGTEAFF,TGTGCCAGCAGAAAAACGGCTGGGGGGATAGGGACTGAAGCTTTCTTT
NA,TRBV29-1,NA,TRBJ2-3,CSAPRGQGTDTQYF,TGCAGCGCCCCCCGTGGACAAGGCACAGATACGCAGTATTTT
once,TRBV5-1,TRBD1,TRBJ2-1,CASSLLGQGAYNEQFF,TGCGCCAGCAGCTTGCTCGGACAGGGGGCCTACAATGAGCAGTTCTTC
few,TRBV5-1,NA,TRBJ2-3,CASSLESGQYF,TGCGCCAGCAGCTTGGAATCCGGGCAGTATTTT
NA,TRBV20-1,TRBD1,TRBJ2-7,CSAKRQGLSYEQYF,TGCAGTGCTAAAAGACAGGGTTTAAGCTACGAGCAGTACTTC
NA,TRBV5-1,TRBD1,TRBJ1-3,CASSPGQGGTIYF,TGCGCCAGCAGCCCTGGACAGGGAGGCACCATATATTTT
NA,TRBV4-3,TRBD1,TRBJ1-5,CASSQEASRQGGQPQHF,TGCGCCAGCAGCCAAGAGGCTTCCCGACAGGGCGGTCAGCCCCAGCATTTT
many,TRBV6-5,NA,TRBJ1-1,CASSYSLVPGIQVTEAFF,TGTGCCAGCAGTTACTCCCTCGTGCCAGGGATTCAGGTGACTGAAGCTTTCTTT
many,TRBV28,NA,TRBJ2-6,CASSTGANVLTF,TGTGCCAGCAGTACAGGGGCCAACGTCCTGACTTTC
NA,TRBV14,NA,TRBJ1-5,CASSQGGWQPQHF,TGTGCCAGCAGCCAAGGGGGTTGGCAGCCCCAGCATTTT
NA,TRBV18,NA,TRBJ1-2,CASSPRIFYGYTF,TGTGCCAGCTCACCAAGGATCTTCTATGGCTACACCTTC